Sequencing of this T cell receptor (beta chain) was carried out in a study of identifying expanded T cells in peripheral blood. Germline V lookup: CDR1 SGHTA, CDR2 FQGNSA. This CDR3 comprises 15 residues. Trimming cost V 6 bases and J 0 bases; bases outside gene matches: 5. The method was immunoSEQ multiplex PCR; TCRdb's version includes in-frame clones alone and lacks a portion of them. The table records 100,000 to 150,000 clones, more than 80% of them present only once. The sample consisted of blood. V and J are TRBV7-2 and TRBJ1-3; 7 nucleotides align to TRBD1. The TCR was taken from a person aged 18 to 75 in good health. The DNA for the CDR3 is TGTGCCAGCAGTAAGGGACAGAGCTCTGGAAACACCATATATTTT. Its protein is CASSKGQSSGNTIYF.